Sequencing of this T cell receptor beta chain was carried out in a study of blood T cell repertoires in COVID-19. Looking at the study overall: T cells, B-cell-depleted T cells, or PBMCs provided the cDNA or gDNA that served as material.

Residents of about two dozen US areas, aged roughly 18 to 89 years, made up the participants. Clinical history reported by participants formed the basis on which cohorts were assigned. Source study methods: Cell counts per sample came from amplifying reference gene primers. Method: immunoSEQ multiplex PCR; TCRdb's copy keeps in-frame clones and lacks some. From that table come the V and J calls and clone size; the DNA was used to work out D and trimming. The repertoire consists of 170,000 or so clones, with about 90% occurring once and the leading ten covering roughly 7.3%. Unmatched junction bases numbered 5, after V lost 11 bases and J lost 3 bases. Germline CDR1 SEHNR, CDR2 FQNEAQ (reference sequence). The CDR3 runs to 12 residues.

This receptor was identified in a woman between 50 and 59 years old who had recovered from COVID-19. Sequences were obtained from PBMCs or T cells enriched from blood (not recorded which). The chain combines TRBV7-9 with TRBJ2-7; 9 positions match TRBD2. DNA of the CDR3: TGTGCCGCGGGGGGGGATGACTACGAGCAGTACTTC. It translates to CAAGGDDYEQYF. The full variable domain, in which reference TRBV7-9 and TRBJ2-7 provide the parts outside the CDR3, is DTGVSQNPRHKITKRGQNVTFRCDPISEHNRLYWYRQTLGQGPEFLTYFQNEAQLEKSRLLSDRFSAERPKGSFSTLEIQRTEQGDSAMYLCAAGGDDYEQYFGPGTRLTVT.